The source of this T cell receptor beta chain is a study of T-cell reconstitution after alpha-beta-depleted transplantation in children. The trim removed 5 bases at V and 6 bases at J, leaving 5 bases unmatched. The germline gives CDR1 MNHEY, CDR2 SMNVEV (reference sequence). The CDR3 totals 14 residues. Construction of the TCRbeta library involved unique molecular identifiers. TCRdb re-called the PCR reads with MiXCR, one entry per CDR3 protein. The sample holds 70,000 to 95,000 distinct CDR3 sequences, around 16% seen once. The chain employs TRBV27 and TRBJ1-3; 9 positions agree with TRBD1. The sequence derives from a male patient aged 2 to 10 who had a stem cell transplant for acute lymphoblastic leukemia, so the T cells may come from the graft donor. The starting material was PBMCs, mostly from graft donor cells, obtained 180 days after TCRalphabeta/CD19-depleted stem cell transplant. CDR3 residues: CASSPGQGLNTIYF. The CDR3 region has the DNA TGTGCCAGCAGTCCGGGACAGGGACTAAACACCATATATTTT.